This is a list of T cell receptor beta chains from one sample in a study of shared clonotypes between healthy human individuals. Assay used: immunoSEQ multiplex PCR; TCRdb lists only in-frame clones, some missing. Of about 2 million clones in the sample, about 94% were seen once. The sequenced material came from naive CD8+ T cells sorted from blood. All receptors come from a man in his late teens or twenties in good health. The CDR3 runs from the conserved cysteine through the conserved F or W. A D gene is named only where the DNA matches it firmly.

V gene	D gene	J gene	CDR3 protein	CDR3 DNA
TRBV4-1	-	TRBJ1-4	CASSQDGEGTNEKLFF	TGCGCCAGCAGCCAAGATGGAGAGGGTACTAATGAAAAACTGTTTTTT
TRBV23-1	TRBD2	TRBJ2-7	CASSRPGTSGRAVPSSYEQYF	TGCGCCAGCAGTCGGCCCGGGACTAGCGGGAGGGCTGTCCCTTCCTCCTACGAGCAGTACTTC
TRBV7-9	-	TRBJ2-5	CASSPLFSSGRDQETQYF	TGTGCCAGCAGCCCGCTATTCTCCAGCGGTAGGGACCAAGAGACCCAGTACTTC
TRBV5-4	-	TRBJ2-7	CASKRVSVPRNYEQYF	TGTGCCAGCAAGAGGGTATCGGTACCTAGGAACTACGAGCAGTACTTC
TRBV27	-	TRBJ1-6	CASSLLWDNSPLHF	TGTGCCAGCAGTTTACTCTGGGATAATTCACCCCTCCACTTT
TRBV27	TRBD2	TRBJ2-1	CASSYLAGGSSYNEQFF	TGTGCCAGCAGTTACCTAGCGGGGGGGAGCTCCTACAATGAGCAGTTCTTC
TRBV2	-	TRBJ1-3	CASSTIIRTEGNTIYF	TGTGCCAGCAGTACTATTATACGGACAGAAGGAAACACCATATATTTT
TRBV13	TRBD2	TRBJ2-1	CASSELAGGHNEQFF	TGTGCCAGCAGCGAACTAGCGGGGGGCCACAATGAGCAGTTCTTC
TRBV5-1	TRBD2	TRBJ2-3	CASSQGTSGPATDTQYF	TGCGCCAGCAGCCAAGGGACTAGCGGGCCTGCCACAGATACGCAGTATTTT
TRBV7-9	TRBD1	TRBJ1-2	CASSPSPGGMSYGYTF	TGTGCCAGCAGCCCCTCTCCAGGGGGCATGTCGTATGGCTACACCTTC
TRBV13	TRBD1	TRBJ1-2	CASSLYSGQIYGYTF	TGTGCCAGCAGCCTATATTCGGGACAGATTTATGGCTACACCTTC
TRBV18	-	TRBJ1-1	CASSPDKYTEAFF	TGTGCCAGCTCACCGGACAAGTACACTGAAGCTTTCTTT
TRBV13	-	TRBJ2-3	CASSLGNGDTQYF	TGTGCCAGCAGCTTAGGTAACGGAGATACGCAGTATTTT